This TCR beta chain was found in a study of cytomegalovirus exposure and HLA in healthy donors. Study-level information: Falling in the Caucasian-associated ancestry cluster were roughly 86% of 350 to 400 genotyped donors. Study-wide findings and caveats: A later analysis showed HLA-associated TCR beta chains outstripping equally common others in clonal expansion. Most of the TCR beta V segments (in an earlier analysis) were productive either about 87% or about 30% of the time.

Primers: 60 Vbeta forward and 13 Jbeta reverse. Assay used: immunoSEQ multiplex PCR; TCRdb lists only in-frame clones, some missing. The repertoire includes roughly 130,000 clones, over 70% of them detected once, and over 2% sits in the top ten. The CDR3 consists of 15 residues. CDR1 is KGHSH and CDR2 is LQKENI in the germline V gene. About this clone: Antigen unknown. One end of the junction fails to match germline, which may point to a read error.

The receptor's source is a woman in her forties in good health and CMV-seropositive. V and J are TRBV18 and TRBJ1-5, with 11 bases matching TRBD1. Sequencing was carried out using PBMCs. DNA for the CDR3: TGTGCCGGCTCACGAGGGACAGGGGGTGAGCAGCCCCAGCATTTT. Protein sequence: CAGSRGTGGEQPQHF. Full variable domain (rest looked up from reference TRBV18 and TRBJ1-5): NAGVMQNPRHLVRRRGQEARLRCSPMKGHSHVYWYRQLPEEGLKFMVYLQKENIIDESGMPKERFSAEFPKEGPSILRIQQVVRGDSAAYFCAGSRGTGGEQPQHFGDGTRLSIL.